This T cell receptor (beta chain) was sequenced for a study of cytomegalovirus exposure and HLA in healthy donors. Study results and caveats: A later analysis reported that several of the most significant clusters appeared to be linked to common viral pathogens, among them Epstein-Barr virus. Near-uniform donor sequencing depth was presumed by presence/absence analyses.

In regard to this clone: Its antigen remains unknown.

Use of 60 Vbeta and 13 Jbeta primers characterized the PCR. Measured with immunoSEQ multiplex PCR; TCRdb has only the in-frame clones, and not every one. The data show 180,000 or so clones, with around 82% seen just once and 2% to 2.5% held by the top ten. The V gene's germline CDR1 is SGDLS and CDR2 YYNGEE. The CDR3 consists of 11 residues. Trimming left V 2 bases short and J 8 bases short, with 5 bases between. The chain combines TRBV9 with TRBJ2-1; D call uncertain. This receptor was obtained from a woman aged 30 to 39 in good health and CMV-seropositive. What was sequenced was PBMCs. CDR3 DNA sequence: TGTGCCAGCAGCGTTCTCGATGAGCAGTTCTTC. Encoded protein: CASSVLDEQFF.